The text below deals with one T cell receptor (beta chain). Antigen: not known. CDR1 is SNHLY, CDR2 FYNNEI, per germline. The CDR3 runs to 15 residues. Trimming removed 8 bases at V and 1 base at J, with 14 bases between. Repertoires were generated with immunoSEQ multiplex PCR, while TCRdb's copy carries only in-frame clones and drops some. The sample has 130,000 to 150,000 clones; around 80% are singletons. These data belong to a study of cytotoxic CD8 clonotypes in ibrutinib-treated CLL. Study as a whole: The group held approximately eleven relapsed/refractory and around 15 treatment-naive patients, with roughly 17 IGHV unmutated. Study observations and caveats: The study sampled sustained-remission and progressing patients at different times. Pretreatment clonality was elevated relative to age-matched healthy donors and paralleled circulating CD8+ T-cell counts.

Genomic DNA in an amount of approximately 2 micrograms was extracted from cryopreserved PBMCs and used for the preparation of TCR beta libraries. The input for sequencing was PBMCs, taken after 12 months of ibrutinib treatment. The sequence was obtained from a human donor with chronic lymphocytic leukemia. This chain uses TRBV2 with TRBJ2-2; no firm D call. CDR3 residues: CASLLGRQNTGELFF. The CDR3 DNA reads as TGTGCCAGCCTCCTAGGAAGGCAGAACACCGGGGAGCTGTTTTTT.